These 22 T cell receptor beta chains share one sample of origin, sequenced in a study of blood T cells in healthy people across ages. With a J-beta primer mix and a sample-barcoded 5' primer, a second PCR ran roughly 6 to 12 cycles. TCRdb used MiXCR to reprocess the 5' RACE reads, holding one entry per CDR3 protein. The profile shows under 1,100,000 distinct CDR3 sequences, about 23% of them singletons. These same data were also listed under a study on T cells of mothers and their children.

The sample taken for sequencing was blood. All receptors derive from a girl aged 2 to 10 in good health.

The chain is built from TRBV27 and TRBJ2-7; 7 bases agree with TRBD1. The CDR3 covers 14 residues. The trim removed 8 bases at V and 10 bases at J, leaving 17 bases unmatched. The germline gives CDR1 MNHEY, CDR2 SMNVEV (reference sequence). The CDR3 coding sequence is TGTGCCAGCGTTCCAGGGGGATCTATCACGGAACAGTACTTC. Translation: CASVPGGSITEQYF.

The rearrangement uses TRBV7-6 and TRBJ2-5; 7 nucleotides align to TRBD2. Germline V CDR1 and CDR2: SGHVS, FNYEAQ. The CDR3 sequence is 14 residues long. Trimming took 5 bases from V and 5 from J; bases not matched to a gene: 8. As DNA, the CDR3 is TGTGCCAGCAGCCGAGGCGGGGGAAGTGAGACCCAGTACTTC. Translation: CASSRGGGSETQYF.

This chain uses TRBV29-1 with TRBJ1-1, with no clear D. Trimming shortened V by 0 bases and J by 4 bases, and 12 bases separated the two germline ends. The CDR3 spans 14 residues. Germline V gene sequence: CDR1 SQVTM, CDR2 ANQGSEA. CDR3 nucleotides: TGCAGCGTTGAAGAGCCCGGTGCGGCCACTGAAGCTTTCTTT. Amino acids: CSVEEPGAATEAFF.

The J gene is TRBJ2-5, the V gene TRBV9; TRBD2 is a possible D gene (7 bases). The CDR3 totals 14 residues. The V end was cut by 7 bases, the J end by 2 bases, with 15 bases between. CDR1 is SGDLS, CDR2 YYNGEE, per germline. The CDR3 sequence: CASSRGPPQETQYF. CDR3 nucleotides: TGTGCCAGCTCGCGGGGGCCCCCACAAGAGACCCAGTACTTC.

V usage is TRBV20-1 and J usage is TRBJ2-6, with no clear D. The CDR3 extends over 15 amino acids. CDR1 DFQATT and CDR2 SNEGSKA come from the germline V gene (reference sequence). V gave up 1 base and J gave up 1 base, with 8 bases separating them. The CDR3 is CSARGGSSGANVLTF. The CDR3 nucleotides are TGCAGTGCTAGAGGCGGAAGTTCTGGGGCCAACGTCCTGACTTTC.

This clonotype appeared a few times. This chain links TRBV28 with TRBJ2-5; D gene ambiguous. Germline assignment: CDR1 MDHEN and CDR2 SYDVKM. Between the trimmed V and J ends, which lost 4 bases and 1 base, there was a span of 10 bases. The CDR3 extends over 14 amino acids. The CDR3 is CASSSRRVQETQYF. DNA for the CDR3: TGTGCCAGCAGTTCCCGCCGAGTCCAAGAGACCCAGTACTTC. Using reference TRBV28 and TRBJ2-5 for the parts outside the CDR3, the full variable domain is DVKVTQSSRYLVKRTGEKVFLECVQDMDHENMFWYRQDPGLGLRLIYFSYDVKMKEKGDIPEGYSVSREKKERFSLILESASTNQTSMYLCASSSRRVQETQYFGPGTRLLVL.

In its sample, this clonotype was seen a few times. A junction boundary mismatches the germline segment, possibly from a read error. The rearrangement links TRBV15 to TRBJ2-3; D possibly uses TRBD1 or TRBD2 (5 bases each). Germline V CDR1 and CDR2: LNHNV, YYDKDF (reference sequence). The CDR3 runs 16 residues. CDR3 residues: CATSGDTKGTFLTQYF. In nucleotides, the CDR3 is TGTGCCACCAGCGGAGACACCAAAGGGACGTTTTTGACGCAGTATTTT.

The chain couples TRBV18 to TRBJ2-5; no clear D gene. TRBJ2-7 matches the DNA end more closely, so the J call is doubtful. Germline V gives CDR1 KGHSH, CDR2 LQKENI. The CDR3 has 14 amino acids. The CDR3 nucleotides are TGTGCCAGCTCACCAAAAGACCTCTCCTACGAGCAGTACTTC. Amino acid sequence: CASSPKDLSYEQYF.

This clonotype was seen more than once but under ten times. J is TRBJ2-5 and V is TRBV28, with a possible D match to TRBD1 (7 bases). The J call may be faulty, since TRBJ2-7 better matches the DNA end. The CDR3 contains 14 residues. Germline V gene data show CDR1 as MDHEN and CDR2 as SYDVKM. In DNA form, the CDR3 reads TGTGCCAGCACGCAGGGGGGTAGCGCCTACGAGCAGTACTTC. This sequence encodes CASTQGGSAYEQYF.

To note about this clonotype: One junction end does not reproduce the germline sequence, and a read error may be involved. The rearrangement uses TRBV7-9 and TRBJ2-5; 10 nucleotides align to TRBD2. CDR1 and CDR2 (germline): SEHNR, FQNEAQ (reference sequence). The CDR3 spans 15 residues. CDR3 nucleotides: TGTGCCAGCAGCGCGAGTCTAGCGGGAGATCGGTTGAAGTTCTTC. It specifies CASSASLAGDRLKFF.

Only a few counts were recorded for this clonotype. J is TRBJ2-3 and V is TRBV6-1, with D perhaps matching TRBD1 (5 bases). V lost 5 bases and J lost 3, with 21 bases in between. The CDR3 sequence is 17 residues long. Germline V gene sequence: CDR1 MNHNS, CDR2 SASEGT. DNA for the CDR3: TGTGCCAGCAGTCATACCTCCGGGCCTCAGGGAACAGATACGCAGTATTTT. Its translation: CASSHTSGPQGTDTQYF.

This clonotype was seen just once. The chain couples TRBV27 to TRBJ2-5; a weak D match, TRBD1 (5 bases). The assigned J gene may be wrong: the sequence end matches TRBJ2-1 better. The CDR3 is 12 residues long. Germline CDR1 MNHEY, CDR2 SMNVEV (reference sequence). The CDR3 coding sequence is TGTGCCAGCAGCCCAGGGTCCCTTGAGCAGTTCTTC. This encodes CASSPGSLEQFF.

This clonotype was detected a few times. The V gene is TRBV2, the J gene TRBJ1-4, with D tentatively TRBD1 (6 bases). The CDR3 extends over 17 amino acids. The V end lost 2 bases, the J end lost 3 bases, and 16 bases lay between the germline ends. Germline V gene lookup returns CDR1 SNHLY and CDR2 FYNNEI. The CDR3 region has the DNA TGTGCCAGCAGTGAAACGGGGGCCAGGGCCCCTAATGAAAAACTGTTTTTT. Its protein is CASSETGARAPNEKLFF.

The chain carries TRBV27 and TRBJ2-3; a weak D match, TRBD1 (5 bases). CDR1 is MNHEY and CDR2 is SMNVEV in the germline V gene (reference sequence). Trimming took off 8 bases at V and 4 bases at J, with 13 bases between the two ends. This CDR3 is built from 13 residues. The CDR3 DNA sequence: TGTGCCAGCGGTCAGGGATGGGCAGATACGCAGTATTTT. Translating it yields CASGQGWADTQYF.

This chain connects TRBV19 to TRBJ1-1, with 7 bases that match TRBD1. Germline loops: CDR1 LNHDA, CDR2 SQIVND (reference sequence). V was clipped by 4 bases and J by 1 base; unmatched bases: 9. The CDR3 has 16 amino acids. In DNA, the CDR3 is TGTGCCAGTAGTAGGCAGGGGGGCTCAACGAACACTGAAGCTTTCTTT. This encodes CASSRQGGSTNTEAFF. Full variable domain (missing parts from reference TRBV19 and TRBJ1-1): DGGITQSPKYLFRKEGQNVTLSCEQNLNHDAMYWYRQDPGQGLRLIYYSQIVNDFQKGDIAEGYSVSREKKESFPLTVTSAQKNPTAFYLCASSRQGGSTNTEAFFGQGTRLTVV.

This clonotype was observed a handful of times. The chain combines TRBV20-1 with TRBJ1-5; 8 bases are shared with TRBD1. From germline, CDR1 is DFQATT and CDR2 SNEGSKA (reference sequence). The CDR3 has 12 residues. The J segment lost 4 bases and the V segment lost 6 bases, leaving 2 bases of the junction unmatched. CDR3 region: CSAGQGNQPQHF. CDR3 DNA sequence: TGCAGTGCCGGACAGGGAAATCAGCCCCAGCATTTT.

This clonotype was counted only a few times. V and J are TRBV5-1 and TRBJ2-5, with D tentatively TRBD2 (5 bases). V lost 2 bases to trimming and J lost 4 bases, with 9 bases between them. Germline V lookup: CDR1 SGHRS, CDR2 YFSETQ. CDR3 size: 13 residues. CDR3 DNA: TGCGCCAGCAGCTTTTACGCGGGAGAGACCCAGTACTTC. Encoded protein: CASSFYAGETQYF.

The chain links TRBV20-1 to TRBJ2-2; D is uncertain. Germline CDR1 DFQATT, CDR2 SNEGSKA (reference sequence). The CDR3 runs 14 residues. V lost 0 bases, J lost 4 bases, and 9 bases lay in between. The DNA of the CDR3 is TGCAGTGCTAGAGAATCCGGATCCACCGGGGAGCTGTTTTTT. The encoded protein is CSARESGSTGELFF.

The V call is TRBV3-1, the J call TRBJ2-2, with a tentative D call TRBD2 (5 bases). The CDR3 runs 15 residues. V was shortened by 3 bases and J by 0 bases, with 8 bases between the two germline ends. Germline V lookup: CDR1 LGHDT, CDR2 YNNKEL (reference sequence). CDR3 in amino acids: CASSQRDANTGELFF. The CDR3 DNA follows: TGTGCCAGCAGCCAGAGGGATGCGAACACCGGGGAGCTGTTTTTT. Together with reference TRBV3-1 and TRBJ2-2, the CDR3 gives the full variable domain: DTAVSQTPKYLVTQMGNDKSIKCEQNLGHDTMYWYKQDSKKFLKIMFSYNNKELIINETVPNRFSPKSPDKAHLNLHINSLELGDSAVYFCASSQRDANTGELFFGEGSRLTVL.

The chain combines TRBV13 with TRBJ1-1; D not certain. This CDR3 region has 13 residues. Germline values: CDR1 PRHDT, CDR2 FYEKMQ (reference sequence). The V end lost 5 bases, the J end lost 5 bases, and 12 bases lay between the germline ends. CDR3 sequence reads: CASSPGRWTEAFF. The CDR3 bases are TGTGCCAGCAGCCCCGGTCGTTGGACTGAAGCTTTCTTT. The whole variable domain, remainder taken from reference TRBV13 and TRBJ1-1, is AAGVIQSPRHLIKEKRETATLKCYPIPRHDTVYWYQQGPGQDPQFLISFYEKMQSDKGSIPDRFSAQQFSDYHSELNMSSLELGDSALYFCASSPGRWTEAFFGQGTRLTVV.

This clonotype was observed a handful of times. The V gene is TRBV12-3 or TRBV12-4, the J gene TRBJ2-7; D gene unclear. There are 13 residues in the CDR3. V was pared by 6 bases and J by 1 base, with 10 bases between. The CDR3 coding sequence is TGTGCCAGCAGACTTGCTCCATCCTACGAGCAGTACTTC. Protein product: CASRLAPSYEQYF.

This clonotype was detected many times. The chain couples TRBV4-2 to TRBJ2-1; D unclear. Per the germline V gene, CDR1 is LGHNA and CDR2 is YNFKEQ. Between the trimmed V and J ends, which lost 3 bases and 8 bases, there was a span of 11 bases. The CDR3 loop spans 13 amino acids. CDR3 in DNA: TGTGCCAGCAGCCATACCCCGGCCGATGAGCAGTTCTTC. This encodes CASSHTPADEQFF.